This T cell receptor beta chain was identified during a study of PD-L1 blockade in urothelial cancer. Overall study: Blood underwent analysis 3 weeks (second dose) and 6 weeks after treatment began.

Concerning this clone itself: Its specificity is not known.

Study-wide results and caveats: Better survival was predicted when blood TCR clonality before treatment fell below the median.

Sample time point: peripheral blood 6 weeks after treatment start. Each PCR received spiked synthetic TCR analog templates. The repertoire was sequenced with immunoSEQ multiplex PCR; TCRdb's copy has only in-frame clones and lacks some. The sample carries about 120,000 clones, 75% to 90% recorded once. The V gene lost 0 bases and the J gene lost 7 bases, with 17 bases spanning the gap. Germline CDR1 and CDR2: SGDLS and YYNGEE. The CDR3 consists of 16 residues. The rearrangement uses TRBV9 and TRBJ2-1; TRBD2 is a possible D gene (7 bases). The TCR was taken from a man aged 60 to 69 with urothelial cancer. The specimen comprised PBMCs, sampled around atezolizumab (anti-PD-L1) treatment. The DNA for the CDR3 is TGTGCCAGCAGCGTAGATTGGGGGGGCGTTTTGAATGAGCAGTTCTTC. It specifies CASSVDWGGVLNEQFF.